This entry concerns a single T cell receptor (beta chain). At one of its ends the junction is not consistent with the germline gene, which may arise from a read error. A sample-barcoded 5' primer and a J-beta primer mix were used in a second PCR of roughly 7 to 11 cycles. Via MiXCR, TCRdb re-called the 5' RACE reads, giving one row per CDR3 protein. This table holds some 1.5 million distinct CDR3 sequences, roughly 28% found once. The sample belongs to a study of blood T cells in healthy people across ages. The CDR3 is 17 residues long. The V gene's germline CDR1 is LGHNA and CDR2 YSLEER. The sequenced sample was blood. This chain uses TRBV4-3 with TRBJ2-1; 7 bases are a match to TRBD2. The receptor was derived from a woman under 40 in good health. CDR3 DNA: TGCGCCAGCTGCCAAGAAATCCTAGCGGATTCCTACAATGAGCAGTTCTTC. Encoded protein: CASCQEILADSYNEQFF.